These 8 T cell receptor beta chains were all obtained from the same sample, sequenced in a study of OX40 agonist ivuxolimab in advanced cancers. The repertoire was sequenced with immunoSEQ multiplex PCR; TCRdb's copy has only in-frame clones and lacks some. The data show approximately 44,000 clones, over 80% seen once. The sequencing here drew on CD4+ or CD8+ T cells sorted from blood, taken in a trial of the OX40 agonist ivuxolimab. The receptors stem from an adult with an advanced solid tumor such as melanoma, head and neck, liver or kidney cancer.

The chain uses TRBV2 and TRBJ1-5; D might be TRBD1 (5 bases). The CDR3 is 13 residues long. In germline, CDR1 is SNHLY, CDR2 FYNNEI. V lost 3 bases and J lost 7, with 10 bases in between. This CDR3 reads CASSERGVQPQHF. Written as DNA, the CDR3 is TGTGCCAGCAGTGAGAGAGGGGTACAGCCCCAGCATTTT.

The chain uses TRBV10-3 and TRBJ2-1; tentative D call: TRBD2 (7 bases). The CDR3 extends over 16 amino acids. Germline assignment: CDR1 ENHRY and CDR2 SYGVKD. V lost 3 bases, J lost 6 bases, and 18 bases lay in between. CDR3 DNA: TGTGCCATCAGTGATCCAAGGGGGAGGGAACTCAATGAGCAGTTCTTC. It translates to CAISDPRGRELNEQFF.

V is TRBV6-1 and J is TRBJ1-1; D may be TRBD1 (5 bases). The CDR3 covers 14 residues. The germline V gene encodes CDR1 MNHNS and CDR2 SASEGT. V lost 5 bases, J lost 3 bases, and 13 bases lay in between. The CDR3 sequence: CASSLEGRDTEAFF. As DNA, the CDR3 is TGTGCCAGCAGTTTGGAGGGGAGGGACACTGAAGCTTTCTTT.

The chain is built from TRBV7-9 and TRBJ2-5; D perhaps matches TRBD2 (6 bases). The germline CDR1 and CDR2 sequences are SEHNR and FQNEAQ (reference sequence). This CDR3 region has 14 residues. The V end lost 4 bases, the J end lost 7 bases, and 16 bases lay between the germline ends. CDR3 region: CASSSVSRGGTQYF. The CDR3 nucleotides are TGTGCCAGCAGCTCCGTTTCGAGGGGAGGGACCCAGTACTTC.

V is TRBV6-5 and J is TRBJ1-2, with 7 bases matching TRBD1. Germline CDR1 is MNHEY and CDR2 is SVGAGI. Trimming cost V 3 bases and J 4 bases; bases outside gene matches: 5. The CDR3 extends over 14 amino acids. The CDR3 here is CASSYSGGIYGYTF. CDR3 nucleotides: TGTGCCAGCAGTTATTCAGGGGGAATCTATGGCTACACCTTC.

The chain recombines TRBV21-1 with TRBJ1-3. TRBV21-1 is listed as a pseudogene. The CDR3 runs to 14 residues. The CDR3 loop is CANARKLSGNTIYF. CDR3 DNA sequence: TGTGCCAACGCCCGGAAACTCTCTGGAAACACCATATATTTT.

The rearrangement links TRBV5-8 to TRBJ2-6; a weak D match, TRBD1 (5 bases). The CDR3 sequence is 17 residues long. V was shortened by 1 base and J by 0 bases, with 11 bases between the two germline ends. Germline V gene data show CDR1 as SGHTS and CDR2 as YDEGEE. The CDR3 DNA is TGTGCCAGCAGCTTGTGGAGACAGCGCTCTGGGGCCAACGTCCTGACTTTC. Amino acid sequence: CASSLWRQRSGANVLTF.

The V and J genes are TRBV28 and TRBJ2-2; 8 nucleotides line up with TRBD1. Per the germline V gene, CDR1 is MDHEN and CDR2 is SYDVKM. The CDR3 has 15 amino acids. V dropped 4 bases and J dropped 4; count of bases not matched to a gene: 5. DNA for the CDR3: TGTGCCAGCAGTTCGACAGGGGAGAGCACCGGGGAGCTGTTTTTT. As protein: CASSSTGESTGELFF. Combining the CDR3 with reference TRBV28 and TRBJ2-2 gives the whole variable domain DVKVTQSSRYLVKRTGEKVFLECVQDMDHENMFWYRQDPGLGLRLIYFSYDVKMKEKGDIPEGYSVSREKKERFSLILESASTNQTSMYLCASSSTGESTGELFFGEGSRLTVL.